This T cell receptor (beta chain) was documented in a study of regulatory T cells in long-lasting Graves disease. Study-wide results and limits: Persistent disease preferred TRBV28, TRBJ1-2 and TRBJ2-5.

This clonotype appeared a few times. What it binds is not known. This may be a read error: a much more frequent sequence differs by one nucleotide. The TCR beta library used iRepertoire HTBI primers with Arm-PCR amplification of CDR3. TCRdb called the multiplex PCR reads again in MiXCR, with one record for every CDR3 protein. The table records roughly 260,000 distinct CDR3 sequences, around 19% of them present only once. Germline V CDR1 and CDR2: KGHSH, LQKENI. V was trimmed by 6 bases and J by 10 bases, leaving 18 bases between them. The CDR3 extends over 13 amino acids. As for time point: newly diagnosed GD, antithyroid drugs for less than 3 months. The TCR library was prepared using RNA isolated from PBMCs. Another study also made use of these data, one on T cells in Graves' hyperthyroidism and ophthalmopathy. That paper adds: Patients between 18 and 65 years old had hyperthyroidism, newly diagnosed and lasting under 2 months. RT-PCR in the first round (using the HTBI primer set) targeted the TCR CDR3. Separation of ophthalmopathy from stable hyperthyroidism was achieved by a 13 V-J model.

This chain links TRBV18 with TRBJ1-1; TRBD1 is a possible D gene (5 bases). Sequenced material: peripheral blood mononuclear cells (PBMCs), taken at new diagnosis, from a patient treated with antithyroid drugs. This receptor was identified in a woman aged 25 to 39 with Graves disease. As DNA, the CDR3 is TGTGCCAGCTCTCCAGGGTTAGGGCCTGGAGCTTTCTTT. Translated: CASSPGLGPGAFF.